One and the same sample provided the 29 T cell receptor beta chains below, sequenced in a study of beta chain features in type 1 diabetes. Study-level results: Among patients with Type 1 diabetes, TCRB CDR3s were moderately but significantly shorter in every one of the four CD4+ subsets.

Antigen specificity for these receptors is unknown. Expressed TCRB transcripts got sequenced, as all isolated RNA was reverse transcribed. Assay: immunoSEQ multiplex PCR; the TCRdb copy retains only in-frame clones and omits some. The repertoire holds more than 250,000 clones, approximately 20% seen once, with 0.025% to 0.035% in the top ten. Sample: naive CD4+ T cells from blood. These receptors all come from a woman aged 40 to 50 with type 1 diabetes.

CDR3 coding DNA: TGTGCCAGCAGCCAGACAGGCCTCTATGGCTACACCTTC. Its translation is CASSQTGLYGYTF. The chain joins TRBV28 to TRBJ1-2, with D possibly being TRBD1 (6 bases). This CDR3 is built from 13 residues. CDR1 and CDR2 from the germline V gene are MDHEN and SYDVKM. The ends were cut back, 6 bases at V and 4 bases at J, with 12 bases in the middle.

This clone was counted between two and nine times. The chain links TRBV5-4 to TRBJ1-5, with no clear D. The V end was cut by 4 bases, the J end by 3 bases, with 17 bases between. Germline V lookup: CDR1 SGHNT, CDR2 YYREEE (reference sequence). The CDR3 contains 16 residues. Here the CDR3 reads CASSTGPSTANQPQHF. CDR3 bases: TGTGCCAGCAGCACTGGGCCCTCCACCGCCAATCAGCCCCAGCATTTT.

V gene TRBV2 combines with J gene TRBJ1-1, with 9 bases lining up with TRBD1. V lost 6 bases to trimming and J lost 7 bases; unmatched junction nucleotides: 6. The CDR3 has 13 residues. Germline values: CDR1 SNHLY, CDR2 FYNNEI. Here the CDR3 DNA reads TGTGCCAGCAGCCGGGACAGGGAACGTGAAGCTTTCTTT. Encoded protein: CASSRDREREAFF.

Only a few counts were recorded for this clone. This chain connects TRBV7-9 to TRBJ2-5; D call uncertain. The CDR3 covers 13 residues. Germline CDR1 and CDR2: SEHNR and FQNEAQ (reference sequence). Trimming cost V 5 bases and J 4 bases, with 11 bases left between them. In nucleotides, the CDR3 is TGTGCCAGCAGCCCGATACATGGAGAGACCCAGTACTTC. Translation: CASSPIHGETQYF.

This clone occurred a few times. This chain links TRBV28 with TRBJ1-4; D is unresolved. Trimming pared 6 bases from V and 3 bases from J, leaving 8 bases between. This CDR3 is built from 13 residues. The germline gives CDR1 MDHEN, CDR2 SYDVKM. The CDR3 DNA reads TGTGCCAGCAGGCGGGATTCTAATGAAAAACTGTTTTTT. Translated: CASRRDSNEKLFF.

This chain joins TRBV19 and TRBJ2-5; D call uncertain. Looked up from germline, CDR1 is LNHDA and CDR2 is SQIVND (reference sequence). The CDR3 has 14 amino acids. The V and J ends lost 3 bases and 3 bases respectively, with 11 bases between them. CDR3 DNA: TGTGCCAGTAGTATGGCGGATAGCAAAGAGACCCAGTACTTC. As protein: CASSMADSKETQYF.

V usage is TRBV27 and J usage is TRBJ2-2; the match to TRBD2 covers 12 bases. Germline lookup yields CDR1 MNHEY and CDR2 SMNVEV (reference sequence). The CDR3 is made up of 15 amino acids. With V trimmed by 6 bases and J by 5 bases, 4 bases remained unmatched. CDR3 sequence: CASRTSGSFTGELFF. The CDR3 DNA is TGTGCCAGCAGGACTAGCGGGAGTTTTACCGGGGAGCTGTTTTTT.

V usage is TRBV4-2 and J usage is TRBJ2-1; 7 bases align to TRBD2. With V trimmed by 3 bases and J by 2 bases, 10 bases remained unmatched. Germline assignment: CDR1 LGHNA and CDR2 YNFKEQ. The CDR3 sequence is 17 residues long. CDR3 amino acids: CASSQDLISGPYNEQFF. CDR3 nucleotide sequence: TGTGCCAGCAGCCAGGACCTAATTAGCGGGCCCTACAATGAGCAGTTCTTC.

Written as DNA, the CDR3 is TGTGCCAGCAGCCTCAACCCTGGACTACGGAATGAGCAGTTCTTC. Amino acids: CASSLNPGLRNEQFF. The J gene is TRBJ2-1, the V gene TRBV9, with a weak D call TRBD2 (6 bases). CDR3 size: 15 residues. Trimming shortened V by 4 bases and J by 7 bases, and 18 bases separated the two germline ends. Germline CDR1 and CDR2: SGDLS and YYNGEE.

The chain is built from TRBV28 and TRBJ2-7; possible D gene TRBD2, 6 bases. This CDR3 has 12 residues. Germline V lookup: CDR1 MDHEN, CDR2 SYDVKM. The germline V and J ends were trimmed by 10 bases and 3 bases, with 13 bases remaining between them. The CDR3 region is CATGHGSYEQYF. Here the CDR3 DNA reads TGTGCCACCGGACACGGGAGCTACGAGCAGTACTTC.

This clone appeared a few times. The genes are TRBV7-3 and TRBJ1-1; possibly TRBD1 for D (6 bases). The CDR3 consists of 14 residues. Germline V gives CDR1 SGHTA, CDR2 FQGTGA. Trimming stripped 3 bases from V and 2 bases from J, with 10 bases between. DNA for the CDR3: TGTGCCAGCAGCTTGCAGGGGCTAAACACTGAAGCTTTCTTT. Its protein product is CASSLQGLNTEAFF.

The chain combines TRBV5-6 with TRBJ2-4; D gene unclear. V lost 4 bases, J lost 0 bases, and 8 bases lay in between. This CDR3 region has 14 residues. Per germline, CDR1 SGHDT and CDR2 YYEEEE. CDR3 loop: CASSPYLAKNIQYF. The CDR3 region has the DNA TGTGCCAGCAGCCCGTACTTAGCCAAAAACATTCAGTACTTC.

The chain joins TRBV28 to TRBJ2-7, with D possibly TRBD1 on 6 matching bases. Between the trimmed V and J ends, which lost 6 bases and 2 bases, there was a span of 17 bases. This CDR3 has 15 residues. CDR1 is MDHEN and CDR2 is SYDVKM in the germline V gene. DNA for the CDR3: TGTGCCAGCAGGTCCGGGACACTCGGAGCCTACGAGCAGTACTTC. It translates to CASRSGTLGAYEQYF.

This clone was observed a few times. The rearrangement joins TRBV19 to TRBJ1-2, with TRBD1 matching 12 bases. The CDR3 covers 16 residues. CDR1 is LNHDA, CDR2 SQIVND, per germline (reference sequence). Trimming cost V 5 bases and J 6 bases; bases outside gene matches: 10. The CDR3 reads CASSVRDRGRSNGYTF. The CDR3 coding sequence is TGTGCCAGTAGTGTTCGGGACAGGGGGCGTTCGAATGGCTACACCTTC.

In its sample, this clone was seen a few times. The genes are TRBV7-9 and TRBJ2-1, with D unresolved. The germline gives CDR1 SEHNR, CDR2 FQNEAQ (reference sequence). CDR3 length: 14 residues. With 8 bases removed from V and 9 bases from J, the gap between germline ends came to 20 bases. The CDR3: CASVSRVGKSEQFF. The CDR3 DNA is TGTGCCAGCGTCAGCCGGGTCGGAAAGAGTGAGCAGTTCTTC.

The V call is TRBV29-1, the J call TRBJ1-3, with D tentatively TRBD1 (6 bases). CDR1 SQVTM and CDR2 ANQGSEA come from the germline V gene. Trimming took 4 bases from V and 0 from J, leaving 16 bases between them. The CDR3 extends over 16 amino acids. In nucleotides, the CDR3 is TGCAGCGTTGTTCTAGCAGGGGCCCTCTCTGGAAACACCATATATTTT. Its translation: CSVVLAGALSGNTIYF.

The chain recombines TRBV28 with TRBJ2-2; possibly TRBD2 for D (6 bases). CDR3 length: 15 amino acids. CDR1 and CDR2 (germline): MDHEN, SYDVKM. V lost 7 bases and J lost 0, with 12 bases in between. The DNA for the CDR3 is TGTGCCAGCAAAGTCGGGACTCCGAACACCGGGGAGCTGTTTTTT. It codes for CASKVGTPNTGELFF.

The chain links TRBV28 to TRBJ2-7; TRBD2 agrees at 12 bases. The CDR3 runs 15 residues. The trim removed 6 bases at V and 5 bases at J, leaving 8 bases unmatched. The V gene's germline CDR1 is MDHEN and CDR2 SYDVKM. The CDR3 DNA reads as TGTGCCAGCAGGGCCCCTAGCGGGAGGGCCGACGAGCAGTACTTC. It specifies CASRAPSGRADEQYF.

J is TRBJ2-7 and V is TRBV18; 7 nucleotides align to TRBD1. V lost 1 base to trimming and J lost 1 base; unmatched junction nucleotides: 7. CDR1 is KGHSH and CDR2 is LQKENI in the germline V gene. The CDR3 length is 16 residues. The CDR3 spells CASSPLETGFSYEQYF. The CDR3 DNA reads as TGTGCCAGCTCACCACTTGAGACAGGGTTTTCCTACGAGCAGTACTTC.

This clone appeared a few times. The chain is built from TRBV4-1 and TRBJ2-1; 10 nucleotides align to TRBD2. The CDR3 contains 16 residues. Germline-derived CDR1 and CDR2 are MGHRA and YSYEKL. The junction had 14 bases not matched to a gene; V was cut back by 5 bases and J by 10 bases. In DNA, the CDR3 is TGCGCCAGCAGCGGTAGTCTAGCGGGGGAGCCATGGGAGCAGTTCTTC. This codes for CASSGSLAGEPWEQFF.

This clone was picked up a small number of times. V gene TRBV2 combines with J gene TRBJ2-7; 7 bases align to TRBD1. Germline V gene data show CDR1 as SNHLY and CDR2 as FYNNEI. J was trimmed by 5 bases and V by 3 bases; bases with no gene match: 4. The CDR3 totals 13 residues. In DNA, the CDR3 is TGTGCCAGCAGTGATATACAGGGGAACGAGCAGTACTTC. As protein: CASSDIQGNEQYF.

This clone has only a few counts. This chain connects TRBV28 to TRBJ1-2; tentatively, D is TRBD1 (5 bases). The germline CDR1 and CDR2 sequences are MDHEN and SYDVKM. The CDR3 runs to 12 residues. The V gene lost 5 bases and the J gene lost 8 bases, with 12 bases spanning the gap. CDR3 region: CASSPSTAGYTF. DNA for the CDR3: TGTGCCAGCAGTCCCTCGACAGCCGGCTACACCTTC.

Here the CDR3 DNA reads TGTGCCAGCAGCGTAGGGGAGGTGGTGGAGACCCAGTACTTC. Amino acids: CASSVGEVVETQYF. This rearrangement joins TRBV9 to TRBJ2-5; a weak D match, TRBD2 (6 bases). This CDR3 region has 14 residues. Between the trimmed V and J ends, which lost 0 bases and 5 bases, there was a span of 11 bases. The germline gives CDR1 SGDLS, CDR2 YYNGEE.

The gene calls are TRBV5-4 and TRBJ2-1, with 11 bases identical to TRBD2. V lost 5 bases to trimming and J lost 1 base; unmatched junction nucleotides: 5. Germline loops: CDR1 SGHNT, CDR2 YYREEE (reference sequence). This CDR3 is built from 16 residues. The chain's CDR3 is CASRPGTSGSYNEQFF. The CDR3 nucleotides are TGTGCCAGCAGGCCCGGGACTAGCGGTTCCTACAATGAGCAGTTCTTC.

This clone has only a few counts. The chain joins TRBV2 to TRBJ1-2; a possible D gene is TRBD1 (6 bases). Germline loops: CDR1 SNHLY, CDR2 FYNNEI. The CDR3 length is 12 residues. V gave up 5 bases and J gave up 4 bases, with 8 bases separating them. CDR3 sequence reads: CASSRQVYGYTF. In DNA, the CDR3 is TGTGCCAGCAGTCGACAGGTCTATGGCTACACCTTC.

The CDR3 nucleotides are TGTGCCAGCAGCTTAGCGGGCAGGGTAGAGACCCAGTACTTC. This translates into CASSLAGRVETQYF. The chain joins TRBV7-2 to TRBJ2-5, with D tentatively TRBD1 (5 bases). Deletions cut 0 bases from V and 4 bases from J, with 9 bases between. The CDR3 has 14 residues. Germline CDR1 SGHTA, CDR2 FQGNSA.

The rearrangement joins TRBV9 to TRBJ1-4; no reliable D call. V gave up 0 bases and J gave up 8 bases, with 8 bases separating them. The germline V gene has CDR1 SGDLS and CDR2 YYNGEE. The CDR3 has 13 amino acids. The CDR3 loop reads CASSVAPEEKLFF. CDR3 nucleotide sequence: TGTGCCAGCAGCGTAGCCCCGGAGGAAAAACTGTTTTTT.

This clone was seen more than once but under ten times. The junction differs from germline at one of its ends, possibly a read error. This chain joins TRBV7-9 and TRBJ1-2, with D uncertain. CDR1 is SEHNR and CDR2 is FQNEAQ in the germline V gene (reference sequence). The CDR3 loop spans 13 amino acids. The CDR3 loop is CASSTRAGDGGAF. CDR3 coding DNA: TGTGCCAGCAGCACCCGGGCGGGCGATGGCGGGGCCTTC.

V and J are TRBV30 and TRBJ1-2, with D unclear. This CDR3 spans 13 amino acids. Germline V gene lookup returns CDR1 GTSNPN and CDR2 SVGIG (reference sequence). Trimming removed 1 base at V and 3 bases at J, with 9 bases between. The CDR3 bases are TGTGCCTGGAGTGCGGGAAGCGACTATGGCTACACCTTC. Translated, it gives CAWSAGSDYGYTF.